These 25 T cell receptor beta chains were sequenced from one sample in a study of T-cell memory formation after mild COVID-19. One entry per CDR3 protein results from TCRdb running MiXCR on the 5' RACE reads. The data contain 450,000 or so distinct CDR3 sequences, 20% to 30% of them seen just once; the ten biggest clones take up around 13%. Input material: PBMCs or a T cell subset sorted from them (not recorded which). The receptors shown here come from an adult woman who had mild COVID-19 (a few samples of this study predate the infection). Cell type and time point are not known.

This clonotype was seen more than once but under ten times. The CDR3, as DNA: TGCAGTGCTAGATCTGTAGGACTGTTGAATTCACCCCTCCACTTT. Amino acid sequence: CSARSVGLLNSPLHF. This chain uses TRBV20-1 with TRBJ1-6; no definite D call. V was clipped by 2 bases and J by 7 bases, with 15 bases between them. Germline lookup yields CDR1 DFQATT and CDR2 SNEGSKA (reference sequence). The CDR3 length is 15 residues.

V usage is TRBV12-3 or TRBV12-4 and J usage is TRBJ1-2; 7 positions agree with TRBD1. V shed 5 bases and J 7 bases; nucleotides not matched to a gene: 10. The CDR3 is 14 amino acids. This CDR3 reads CASSVRDSGVGYTF. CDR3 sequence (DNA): TGTGCCAGCAGTGTCCGGGACAGTGGAGTTGGCTACACCTTC.

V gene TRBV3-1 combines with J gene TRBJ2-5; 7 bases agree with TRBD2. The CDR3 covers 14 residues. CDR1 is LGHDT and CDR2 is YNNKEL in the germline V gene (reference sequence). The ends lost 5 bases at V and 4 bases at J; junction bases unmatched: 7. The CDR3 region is CASSGATSPETQYF. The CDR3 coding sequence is TGTGCCAGCAGCGGTGCGACTAGCCCAGAGACCCAGTACTTC.

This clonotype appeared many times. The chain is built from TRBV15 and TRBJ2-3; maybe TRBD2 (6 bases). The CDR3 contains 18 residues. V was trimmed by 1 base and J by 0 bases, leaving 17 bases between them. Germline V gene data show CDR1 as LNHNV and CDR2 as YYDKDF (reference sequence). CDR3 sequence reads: CATSRASGFPLSTDTQYF. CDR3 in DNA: TGTGCCACCAGCAGAGCCAGCGGGTTCCCCCTTAGCACAGATACGCAGTATTTT.

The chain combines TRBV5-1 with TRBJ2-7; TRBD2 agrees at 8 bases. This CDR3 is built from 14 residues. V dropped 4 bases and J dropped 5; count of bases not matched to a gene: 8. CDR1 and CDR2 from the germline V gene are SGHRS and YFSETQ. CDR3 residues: CASSAGTSWHEQYF. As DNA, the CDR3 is TGCGCCAGCAGCGCCGGGACTAGTTGGCACGAGCAGTACTTC.

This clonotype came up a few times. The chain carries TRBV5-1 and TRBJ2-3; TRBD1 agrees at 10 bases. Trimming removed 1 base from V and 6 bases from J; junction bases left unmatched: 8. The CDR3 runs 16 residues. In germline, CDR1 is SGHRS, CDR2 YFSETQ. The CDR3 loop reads CASSLKMTGGGDTQYF. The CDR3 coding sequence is TGCGCCAGCAGCTTGAAAATGACAGGGGGCGGTGATACGCAGTATTTT.

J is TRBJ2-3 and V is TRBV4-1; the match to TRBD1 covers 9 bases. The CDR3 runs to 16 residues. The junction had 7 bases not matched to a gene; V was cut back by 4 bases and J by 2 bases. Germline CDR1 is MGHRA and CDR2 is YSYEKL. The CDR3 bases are TGCGCCAGCAGCCGCGCCGGACAGGGGAACACAGATACGCAGTATTTT. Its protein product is CASSRAGQGNTDTQYF.

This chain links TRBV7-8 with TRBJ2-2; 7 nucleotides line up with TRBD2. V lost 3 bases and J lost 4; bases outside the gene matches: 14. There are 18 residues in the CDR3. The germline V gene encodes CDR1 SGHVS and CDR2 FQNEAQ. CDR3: CASSLWGGKTVGTGELFF. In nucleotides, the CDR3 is TGTGCCAGCAGCTTGTGGGGGGGGAAGACAGTCGGCACCGGGGAGCTGTTTTTT. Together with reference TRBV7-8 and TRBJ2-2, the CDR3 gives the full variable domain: GAGVSQSPRYKVAKRGQDVALRCDPISGHVSLFWYQQALGQGPEFLTYFQNEAQLDKSGLPSDRFFAERPEGSVSTLKIQRTQQEDSAVYLCASSLWGGKTVGTGELFFGEGSRLTVL.

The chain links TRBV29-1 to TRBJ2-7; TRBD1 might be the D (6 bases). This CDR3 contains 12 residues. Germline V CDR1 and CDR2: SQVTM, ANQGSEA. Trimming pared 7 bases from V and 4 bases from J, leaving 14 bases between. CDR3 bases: TGCAGCGGACAGGTTACGGGGTACGAGCAGTACTTC. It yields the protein CSGQVTGYEQYF.

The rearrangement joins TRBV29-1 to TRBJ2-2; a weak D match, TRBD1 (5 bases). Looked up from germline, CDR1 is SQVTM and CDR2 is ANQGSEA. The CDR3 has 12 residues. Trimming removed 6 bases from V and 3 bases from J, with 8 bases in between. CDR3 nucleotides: TGCAGCGTACTCAGGGACACCGGGGAGCTGTTTTTT. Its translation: CSVLRDTGELFF.

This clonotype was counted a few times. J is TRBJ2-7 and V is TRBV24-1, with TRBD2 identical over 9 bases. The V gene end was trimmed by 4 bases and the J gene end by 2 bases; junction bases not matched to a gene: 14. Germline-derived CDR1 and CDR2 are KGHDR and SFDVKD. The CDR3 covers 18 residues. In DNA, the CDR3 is TGTGCCACCAGTGAAACCCCCGTTACTAGCGGGCGGACCTACGAGCAGTACTTC. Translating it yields CATSETPVTSGRTYEQYF.

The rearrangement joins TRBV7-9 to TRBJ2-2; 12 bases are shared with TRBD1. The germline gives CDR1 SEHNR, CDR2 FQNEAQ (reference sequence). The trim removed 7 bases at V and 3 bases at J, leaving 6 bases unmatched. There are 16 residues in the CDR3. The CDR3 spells CASTAGQGAYTGELFF. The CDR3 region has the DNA TGTGCCAGCACCGCGGGACAGGGGGCGTACACCGGGGAGCTGTTTTTT.

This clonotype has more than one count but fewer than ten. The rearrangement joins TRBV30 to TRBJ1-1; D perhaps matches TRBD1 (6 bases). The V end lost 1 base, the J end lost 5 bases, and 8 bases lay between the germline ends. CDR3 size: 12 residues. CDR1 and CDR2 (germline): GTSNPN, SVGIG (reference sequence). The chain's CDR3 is CAWSGGATEAFF. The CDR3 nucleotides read TGTGCCTGGAGTGGGGGGGCAACTGAAGCTTTCTTT.

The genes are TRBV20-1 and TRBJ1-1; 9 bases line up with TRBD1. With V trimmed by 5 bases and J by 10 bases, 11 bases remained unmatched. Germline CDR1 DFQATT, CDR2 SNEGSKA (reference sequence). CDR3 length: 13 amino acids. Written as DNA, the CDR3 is TGCAGTGCTTCGGACAGGGGCGGGGGGAGAGCTTTCTTT. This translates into CSASDRGGGRAFF.

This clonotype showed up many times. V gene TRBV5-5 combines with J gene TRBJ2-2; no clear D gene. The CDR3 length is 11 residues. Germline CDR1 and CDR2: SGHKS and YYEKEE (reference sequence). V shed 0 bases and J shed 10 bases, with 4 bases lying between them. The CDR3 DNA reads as TGTGCCAGCAGCTTGGGCCCGGAGCTGTTTTTT. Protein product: CASSLGPELFF.

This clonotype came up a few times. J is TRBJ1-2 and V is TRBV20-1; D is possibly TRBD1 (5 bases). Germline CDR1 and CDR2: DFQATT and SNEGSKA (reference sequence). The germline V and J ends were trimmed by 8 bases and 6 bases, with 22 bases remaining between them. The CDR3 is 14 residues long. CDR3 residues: CSPTLGQGVNGYTF. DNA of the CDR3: TGCAGTCCGACCCTGGGGCAGGGAGTCAATGGCTACACCTTC.

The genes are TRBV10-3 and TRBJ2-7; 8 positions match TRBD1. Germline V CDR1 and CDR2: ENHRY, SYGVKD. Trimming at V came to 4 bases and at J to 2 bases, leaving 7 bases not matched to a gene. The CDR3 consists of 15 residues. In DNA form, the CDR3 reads TGTGCCATCAGTGGGGCTGTGACAGGGGCCTACGAGCAGTACTTC. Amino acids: CAISGAVTGAYEQYF.

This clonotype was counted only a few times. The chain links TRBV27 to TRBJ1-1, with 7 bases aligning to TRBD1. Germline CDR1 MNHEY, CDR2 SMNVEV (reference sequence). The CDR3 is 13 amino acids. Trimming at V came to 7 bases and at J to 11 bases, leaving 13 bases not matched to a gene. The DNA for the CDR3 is TGTGCCAGCACCCCGTCAAGCGGGACAGAGGCTTTCTTT. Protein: CASTPSSGTEAFF.

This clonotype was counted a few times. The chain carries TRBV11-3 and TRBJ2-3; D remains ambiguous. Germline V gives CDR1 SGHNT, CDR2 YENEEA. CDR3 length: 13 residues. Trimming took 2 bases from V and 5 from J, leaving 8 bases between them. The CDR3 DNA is TGTGCCAGCAGCTTACATTTTGGAGATACGCAGTATTTT. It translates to CASSLHFGDTQYF.

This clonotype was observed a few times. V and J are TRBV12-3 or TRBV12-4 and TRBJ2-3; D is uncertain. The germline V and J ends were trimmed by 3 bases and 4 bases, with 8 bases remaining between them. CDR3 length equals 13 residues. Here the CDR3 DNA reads TGTGCCAGCAGTTTCATTTGGGCAGATACGCAGTATTTT. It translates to CASSFIWADTQYF.

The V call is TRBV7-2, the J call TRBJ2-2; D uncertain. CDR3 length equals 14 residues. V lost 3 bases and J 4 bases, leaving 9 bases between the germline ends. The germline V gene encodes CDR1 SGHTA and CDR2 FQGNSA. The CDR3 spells CASSLDVGTGELFF. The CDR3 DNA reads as TGTGCCAGCAGCTTGGATGTTGGCACCGGGGAGCTGTTTTTT.

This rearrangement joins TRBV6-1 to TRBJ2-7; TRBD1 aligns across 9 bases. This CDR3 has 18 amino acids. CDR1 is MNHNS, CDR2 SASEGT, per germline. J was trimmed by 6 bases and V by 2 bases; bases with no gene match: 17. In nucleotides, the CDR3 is TGTGCCAGCAGTGAATACAGGGGGCGCGCACTCCGACCCTCCGAGCAGTACTTC. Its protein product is CASSEYRGRALRPSEQYF.

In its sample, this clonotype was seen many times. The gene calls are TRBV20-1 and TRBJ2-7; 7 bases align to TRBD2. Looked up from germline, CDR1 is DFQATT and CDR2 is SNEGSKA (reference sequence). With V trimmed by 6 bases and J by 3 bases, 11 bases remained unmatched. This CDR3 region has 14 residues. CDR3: CSAVGEGSNYEQYF. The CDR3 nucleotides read TGCAGTGCGGTCGGGGAGGGCTCCAACTACGAGCAGTACTTC.

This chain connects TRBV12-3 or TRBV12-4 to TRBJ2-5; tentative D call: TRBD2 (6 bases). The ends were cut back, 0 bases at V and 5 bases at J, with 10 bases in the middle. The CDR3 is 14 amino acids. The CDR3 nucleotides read TGTGCCAGCAGTTTAGCGCGGGGTTGGGAGACCCAGTACTTC. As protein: CASSLARGWETQYF.

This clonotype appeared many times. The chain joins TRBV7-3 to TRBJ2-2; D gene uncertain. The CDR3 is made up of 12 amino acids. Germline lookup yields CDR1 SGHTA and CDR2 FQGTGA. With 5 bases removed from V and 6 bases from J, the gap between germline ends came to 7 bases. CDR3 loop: CASSRSAGELFF. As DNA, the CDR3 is TGTGCCAGCAGCAGATCAGCCGGGGAGCTGTTTTTT.